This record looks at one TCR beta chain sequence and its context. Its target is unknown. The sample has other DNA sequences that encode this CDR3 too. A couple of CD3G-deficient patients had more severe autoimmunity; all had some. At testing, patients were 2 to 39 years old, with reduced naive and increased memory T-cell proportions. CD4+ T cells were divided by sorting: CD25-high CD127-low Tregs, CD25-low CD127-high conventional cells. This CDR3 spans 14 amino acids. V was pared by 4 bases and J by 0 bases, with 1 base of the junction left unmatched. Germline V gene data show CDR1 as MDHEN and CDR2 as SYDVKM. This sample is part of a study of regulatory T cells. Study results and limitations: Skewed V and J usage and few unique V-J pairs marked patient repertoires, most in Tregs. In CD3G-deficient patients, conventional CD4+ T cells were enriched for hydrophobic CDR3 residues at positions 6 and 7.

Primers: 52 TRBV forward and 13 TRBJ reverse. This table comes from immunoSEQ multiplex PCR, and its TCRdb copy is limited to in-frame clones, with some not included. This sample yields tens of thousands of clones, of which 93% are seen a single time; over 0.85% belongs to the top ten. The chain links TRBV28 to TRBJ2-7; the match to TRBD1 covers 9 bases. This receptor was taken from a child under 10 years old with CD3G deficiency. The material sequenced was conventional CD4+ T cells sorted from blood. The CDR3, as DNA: TGTGCCAGCAGTTCGACAGGGGGCTCCTACGAGCAGTACTTC. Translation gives CASSSTGGSYEQYF.